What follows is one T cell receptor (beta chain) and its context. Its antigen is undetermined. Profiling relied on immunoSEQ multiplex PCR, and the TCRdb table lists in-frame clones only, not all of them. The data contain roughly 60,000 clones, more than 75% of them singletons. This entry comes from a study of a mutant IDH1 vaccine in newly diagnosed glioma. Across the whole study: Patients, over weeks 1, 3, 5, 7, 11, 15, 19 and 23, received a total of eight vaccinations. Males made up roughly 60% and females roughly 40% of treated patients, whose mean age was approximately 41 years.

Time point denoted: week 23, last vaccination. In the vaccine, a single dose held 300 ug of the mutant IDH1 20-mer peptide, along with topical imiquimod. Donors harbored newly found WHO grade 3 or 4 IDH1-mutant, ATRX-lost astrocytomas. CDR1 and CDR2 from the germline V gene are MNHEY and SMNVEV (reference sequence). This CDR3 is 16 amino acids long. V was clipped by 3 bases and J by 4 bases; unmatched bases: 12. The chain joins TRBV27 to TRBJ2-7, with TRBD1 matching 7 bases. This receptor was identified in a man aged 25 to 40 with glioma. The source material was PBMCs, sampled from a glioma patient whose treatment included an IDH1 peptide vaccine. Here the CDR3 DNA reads TGTGCCAGCAGTTTTAATCCCGGGACAGCCCTTTACGAGCAGTACTTC. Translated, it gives CASSFNPGTALYEQYF.